This T cell receptor (beta chain) was found in a study of shared clonotypes between healthy human individuals. Background on the study: For every donor, three CD4 naive, three CD4 memory, two CD8 naive and one CD8 memory plates were used.

Among the donors, all were Caucasian adults who lived in Nashville, Tennessee. CD45RA-negative memory and CD45RA+ naive subsets were split from the CD4+ cells. The method was immunoSEQ multiplex PCR; TCRdb's version includes in-frame clones alone and lacks a portion of them. The sample yields about 2.4 million clones, roughly 92% seen once. V lost 5 bases and J lost 2, with 16 bases in between. Looked up from germline, CDR1 is GTSNPN and CDR2 is SVGIG (reference sequence). CDR3 length equals 15 residues. General study results and limits: When compared with the clonotypes that were shared by all four sorted-subset donors, the non-shared clonotypes turned out to have lower generation probabilities.

This clone showed up just a few times. Its specificity is unknown. Sequencing was carried out using naive CD4+ T cells sorted from blood. Subset given: CD45RA+ positively selected. The chain joins TRBV30 to TRBJ1-5, with D perhaps TRBD1 (5 bases). This sequence was found in a young man in good health. The DNA of the CDR3 is TGTGCCTGGGACCTTGGGGCGATGGGCAATCAGCCCCAGCATTTT. As protein: CAWDLGAMGNQPQHF.